One and the same sample provided the 25 T cell receptor beta chains below, sequenced in a study of T-cell memory formation after mild COVID-19. TCRdb fed the 5' RACE reads into MiXCR, producing one record per CDR3 protein. The repertoire holds 70,000 to 100,000 distinct CDR3 sequences, with over 12% as singletons. Sequenced material: PBMCs or a T cell subset sorted from them (not recorded which). The origin of the receptors is a man between 18 and 35 years old who had mild COVID-19 (a few samples of this study predate the infection). Cell type and time point are not known.

The chain is built from TRBV5-1 and TRBJ2-1, with TRBD2 identical over 9 bases. V gave up 0 bases and J gave up 8 bases; unmatched junction bases: 6. In germline, CDR1 is SGHRS, CDR2 YFSETQ. This CDR3 has 15 residues. CDR3 bases: TGCGCCAGCAGCTTGGGGGCGGGGGGGCCAGATGAGCAGTTCTTC. It specifies CASSLGAGGPDEQFF.

The V gene is TRBV15, the J gene TRBJ1-1, with D maybe TRBD1 (5 bases). This CDR3 contains 14 residues. Germline V lookup: CDR1 LNHNV, CDR2 YYDKDF (reference sequence). Deletions cut 1 base from V and 8 bases from J, with 14 bases between. CDR3 nucleotide sequence: TGTGCCACCAGCAGAGTTGGAAGACAGCCCGAAGCTTTCTTT. This encodes CATSRVGRQPEAFF. The entire variable domain, with the rest obtained from reference TRBV15 and TRBJ1-1, is as follows: DAMVIQNPRYQVTQFGKPVTLSCSQTLNHNVMYWYQQKSSQAPKLLFHYYDKDFNNEADTPDNFQSRRPNTSFCFLDIRSPGLGDTAMYLCATSRVGRQPEAFFGQGTRLTVV.

This clonotype occurred a few times. The rearrangement uses TRBV12-3 or TRBV12-4 and TRBJ2-5; 11 nucleotides line up with TRBD2. V trimming: 6 bases; J trimming: 0 bases; junction bases outside the gene matches: 9. The CDR3 contains 17 residues. CDR3: CASSLTSGGYYQETQYF. For the CDR3, the DNA is TGTGCCAGCAGCCTAACTAGCGGGGGCTACTACCAAGAGACCCAGTACTTC.

The genes are TRBV20-1 and TRBJ2-5; 8 bases map to TRBD2. After removal of 3 bases from V and 0 bases from J, the junction contained 3 bases not matched to a gene. This CDR3 region has 14 residues. Germline CDR1 is DFQATT and CDR2 is SNEGSKA (reference sequence). CDR3 sequence: CSASLAGYQETQYF. As DNA, the CDR3 is TGCAGTGCTAGCTTAGCGGGGTACCAAGAGACCCAGTACTTC.

This clonotype showed up just a few times. V gene TRBV7-9 combines with J gene TRBJ2-4, with D perhaps TRBD2 (5 bases). The CDR3 consists of 15 residues. CDR1 SEHNR and CDR2 FQNEAQ come from the germline V gene (reference sequence). V dropped 1 base and J dropped 0 bases, with 7 bases sitting between them. CDR3 nucleotides: TGTGCCAGCAGCTTAGGGGAGCTAGCCAAAAACATTCAGTACTTC. Protein product: CASSLGELAKNIQYF.

The sample holds a few counts of this clonotype. The CDR3 sequence: CASSYNDAYTDTQYF. CDR3 coding DNA: TGTGCCAGCAGCTACAACGACGCTTACACAGATACGCAGTATTTT. The chain carries TRBV7-9 and TRBJ2-3; D ambiguous. The ends were cut back, 4 bases at V and 2 bases at J, with 13 bases in the middle. The V gene's germline CDR1 is SEHNR and CDR2 FQNEAQ (reference sequence). This CDR3 is 15 amino acids long. The full variable domain, its missing parts supplied by reference TRBV7-9 and TRBJ2-3, is DTGVSQNPRHKITKRGQNVTFRCDPISEHNRLYWYRQTLGQGPEFLTYFQNEAQLEKSRLLSDRFSAERPKGSFSTLEIQRTEQGDSAMYLCASSYNDAYTDTQYFGPGTRLTVL.

The V and J genes are TRBV4-1 and TRBJ1-2, with 10 bases aligning to TRBD1. Germline lookup yields CDR1 MGHRA and CDR2 YSYEKL. Trimming took 8 bases from V and 12 from J; bases not matched to a gene: 15. CDR3 length: 14 residues. CDR3: CASQGPGQGSADTF. Here the CDR3 DNA reads TGCGCCAGCCAGGGACCGGGACAGGGGTCGGCGGACACCTTC.

This clonotype was observed many times. The chain couples TRBV7-8 to TRBJ2-5; 7 bases map to TRBD1. From germline, CDR1 is SGHVS and CDR2 FQNEAQ. CDR3 length: 15 amino acids. V lost 1 base and J lost 2; bases outside the gene matches: 4. CDR3 DNA sequence: TGTGCCAGCAGCTTAGGATGGACAGGACAAGAGACCCAGTACTTC. Protein product: CASSLGWTGQETQYF.

This clonotype was detected a few times. The CDR3 nucleotides are TGCGCCAGCAGCCAAGACAGTCTCAACACTGAAGCTTTCTTT. Translated, it gives CASSQDSLNTEAFF. V gene TRBV4-1 combines with J gene TRBJ1-1; no clear D. Germline V gene sequence: CDR1 MGHRA, CDR2 YSYEKL. CDR3 size: 14 residues. Deletions cut 0 bases from V and 2 bases from J, with 7 bases between.

This chain joins TRBV2 and TRBJ1-1; no clear D gene. The CDR3 covers 13 residues. The V and J ends lost 6 bases and 1 base respectively, with 9 bases between them. The germline V gene encodes CDR1 SNHLY and CDR2 FYNNEI. In DNA form, the CDR3 reads TGTGCCAGCAGGACCTGGGGGAACACTGAAGCTTTCTTT. Translated: CASRTWGNTEAFF.

A few counts support this clonotype. The CDR3 region is CASSLAGTGEFF. The CDR3 DNA reads TGTGCCAGCAGCTTAGCTGGGACAGGGGAGTTCTTC. The chain is built from TRBV7-9 and TRBJ2-1; 10 bases map to TRBD1. The CDR3 spans 12 residues. Per germline, CDR1 SEHNR and CDR2 FQNEAQ (reference sequence). V gave up 0 bases and J gave up 14 bases; unmatched junction bases: 1.

This clonotype showed up just a few times. V usage is TRBV15 and J usage is TRBJ2-7, with a weak D call TRBD2 (6 bases). The germline gives CDR1 LNHNV, CDR2 YYDKDF (reference sequence). The V gene lost 2 bases and the J gene lost 7 bases, with 12 bases spanning the gap. The CDR3 contains 13 residues. The CDR3 region has the DNA TGTGCCACCAGCAGACGGGGGATGGAGGAGCAGTACTTC. The encoded protein is CATSRRGMEEQYF.

This clonotype showed up many times. V is TRBV11-2 and J is TRBJ2-5; 8 positions agree with TRBD2. The CDR3 is 13 amino acids. Per the germline V gene, CDR1 is SGHAT and CDR2 is FQNNGV. V dropped 5 bases and J dropped 13; count of bases not matched to a gene: 12. CDR3 bases: TGTGCCAGCAGCCCGCGGACTAGCCCTAATAGGTACTTC. Protein product: CASSPRTSPNRYF.

The rearrangement links TRBV20-1 to TRBJ2-7, with 7 bases fitting TRBD1. J was trimmed by 5 bases and V by 3 bases; bases with no gene match: 16. Germline CDR1 is DFQATT and CDR2 is SNEGSKA (reference sequence). The length of the CDR3 is 16 residues. DNA for the CDR3: TGCAGTGCTAGCTCCGATACAGGGGTCATGATCCACGAGCAGTACTTC. This sequence encodes CSASSDTGVMIHEQYF.

This sequence joins TRBV12-3 or TRBV12-4 and TRBJ1-1; D unresolved. Deletions cut 6 bases from V and 1 base from J, with 15 bases between. The CDR3 has 15 amino acids. This CDR3 is CASRPSVGGNTEAFF. The CDR3 nucleotides are TGTGCCAGCAGGCCCTCGGTGGGAGGGAACACTGAAGCTTTCTTT.

This clonotype turned up a few times. This chain uses TRBV9 with TRBJ1-1, with 8 bases that match TRBD1. The CDR3 is 13 amino acids. Germline V gives CDR1 SGDLS, CDR2 YYNGEE. V lost 2 bases, J lost 7 bases, and 4 bases stayed unmatched. This CDR3 is CASSVTGEFEAFF. The CDR3 DNA reads TGTGCCAGCAGCGTGACAGGGGAATTTGAAGCTTTCTTT.

The chain recombines TRBV12-3 or TRBV12-4 with TRBJ2-1; perhaps D is TRBD1 or TRBD2 (6 bases each). The V end lost 0 bases, the J end lost 5 bases, and 14 bases lay between the germline ends. CDR3 length: 16 amino acids. CDR3 DNA: TGTGCCAGCAGTTTAGCGCCGGGGGCCCCTAACAATGAGCAGTTCTTC. Translated: CASSLAPGAPNNEQFF.

This clonotype was observed a few times. The V and J genes are TRBV29-1 and TRBJ2-7, with D possibly matching TRBD2 (7 bases). Trimming took 1 base from V and 4 from J, leaving 20 bases between them. The CDR3 is 16 amino acids. The germline CDR1 and CDR2 sequences are SQVTM and ANQGSEA. CDR3 coding DNA: TGCAGCGTTGAAGCTGGCGGGGGACACGACCTATACGAGCAGTACTTC. It translates to CSVEAGGGHDLYEQYF.

At least ten counts were recorded for this clonotype. The genes are TRBV15 and TRBJ2-3; D gene ambiguous. V dropped 1 base and J dropped 6 bases, with 8 bases sitting between them. The CDR3 sequence is 13 residues long. Germline values: CDR1 LNHNV, CDR2 YYDKDF (reference sequence). The CDR3 protein is CATSRARGDTQYF. The DNA of the CDR3 is TGTGCCACCAGCAGAGCCCGCGGCGATACGCAGTATTTT. Complete variable domain (other parts from reference TRBV15 and TRBJ2-3): DAMVIQNPRYQVTQFGKPVTLSCSQTLNHNVMYWYQQKSSQAPKLLFHYYDKDFNNEADTPDNFQSRRPNTSFCFLDIRSPGLGDTAMYLCATSRARGDTQYFGPGTRLTVL.

This clonotype appeared many times. The genes are TRBV20-1 and TRBJ2-5; 8 nucleotides align to TRBD2. This CDR3 comprises 14 residues. Germline lookup yields CDR1 DFQATT and CDR2 SNEGSKA (reference sequence). V shed 0 bases, J shed 3 bases, and the junction held 3 bases outside the gene matches. CDR3 nucleotide sequence: TGCAGTGCTAGAGACGGGGGGGGAGAAGAGACCCAGTACTTC. It encodes CSARDGGGEETQYF.

This clonotype was recorded a few times. The chain couples TRBV4-1 to TRBJ2-7; tentative D call: TRBD1 (6 bases). Looked up from germline, CDR1 is MGHRA and CDR2 is YSYEKL. The CDR3 runs to 11 residues. The ends were cut back, 5 bases at V and 9 bases at J, with 11 bases in the middle. Here the CDR3 DNA reads TGCGCCAGCAGCTTCGCCAGGGGGCAGTACGTC. It specifies CASSFARGQYV.

A few counts support this clonotype. The J gene is TRBJ1-1, the V gene TRBV12-3 or TRBV12-4; D unresolved. CDR3 length equals 11 residues. V shed 0 bases and J shed 7 bases, with 3 bases lying between them. The CDR3 DNA sequence: TGTGCCAGCAGTTTAGCGCTTGAAGCTTTCTTT. Translated, it gives CASSLALEAFF.

In this sample, this clonotype turned up a few times. The chain joins TRBV7-9 to TRBJ2-3, with 8 bases aligning to TRBD1. V was clipped by 5 bases and J by 6 bases; unmatched bases: 10. The CDR3 contains 15 residues. Germline V gives CDR1 SEHNR, CDR2 FQNEAQ (reference sequence). The CDR3 DNA reads TGTGCCAGCAGCCAGGACTCCGACAGGGGCGATACGCAGTATTTT. It translates to CASSQDSDRGDTQYF. The whole variable domain, remainder taken from reference TRBV7-9 and TRBJ2-3, is DTGVSQNPRHKITKRGQNVTFRCDPISEHNRLYWYRQTLGQGPEFLTYFQNEAQLEKSRLLSDRFSAERPKGSFSTLEIQRTEQGDSAMYLCASSQDSDRGDTQYFGPGTRLTVL.

This clonotype was observed a handful of times. This sequence joins TRBV6-2 or TRBV6-3 and TRBJ2-2; 7 positions match TRBD1. J gave up 4 bases and V 5 bases, and 10 bases lay outside the gene matches. This CDR3 has 16 residues. Germline V gives CDR1 MNHEY, CDR2 SVGEGT. CDR3 amino acids: CASSPRQGEGTGELFF. CDR3 coding DNA: TGTGCCAGCAGTCCTCGACAGGGAGAGGGCACCGGGGAGCTGTTTTTT.

The sample holds a few counts of this clonotype. J is TRBJ1-5 and V is TRBV6-2 or TRBV6-3; D possibly corresponds to TRBD1 (5 bases). V was clipped by 2 bases and J by 4 bases, with 9 bases between them. Per germline, CDR1 MNHEY and CDR2 SVGEGT. This CDR3 is built from 14 residues. The CDR3 DNA reads TGTGCCAGCAGTTACGGGGGACGGAATCAGCCCCAGCATTTT. Its protein is CASSYGGRNQPQHF.